The T cell receptor (beta chain) described here comes from a study of blood T cell repertoires in COVID-19. On the study more broadly: Donors in the United States, Italy and Spain gave samples during acute or convalescent COVID-19.

Authors' data handling: Amplification with reference gene primers provided the estimates of nucleated cell counts. Assay used: immunoSEQ multiplex PCR; TCRdb lists only in-frame clones, some missing. That table gives V, J and clone size, and the DNA gave D and trimming. Altogether hundreds of thousands of clones are present, around 90% being singletons, with the ten largest covering around 6.5%. Germline V gene lookup returns CDR1 SGHAT and CDR2 FQNNGV. CDR3 length: 14 residues. V lost 0 bases and J 0 bases, leaving 3 bases between the germline ends. This chain uses TRBV11-2 with TRBJ1-5; D remains ambiguous. The receptor was isolated from a man in his sixties who had recovered from COVID-19. The sample was peripheral blood. DNA of the CDR3: TGTGCCAGCAGCTTAGATAATAGCAATCAGCCCCAGCATTTT. It encodes CASSLDNSNQPQHF. Supplemented by reference TRBV11-2 and TRBJ1-5, the full variable domain reads EAGVAQSPRYKIIEKRQSVAFWCNPISGHATLYWYQQILGQGPKLLIQFQNNGVVDDSQLPKDRFSAERLKGVDSTLKIQPAKLEDSAVYLCASSLDNSNQPQHFGDGTRLSIL.